The rows below give T cell receptor beta chains drawn from one sample of a study of human T cells and chemical hapten exposure. MiXCR was run by TCRdb on the RACE reads, yielding one entry per CDR3 protein. This sample carries some 120,000 distinct CDR3 sequences, around 10% of them seen once, and the ten largest clones take about 1.4%. The sample consisted of whole blood, taken in connection with sensitization to the hapten diphenylcyclopropenone (DPC). The source is a woman between 45 and 65 years old with alopecia areata. Some clones in this sample may be carry-over from other donors' samples. Each CDR3 is given with its conserved first and last residue. The order of the fields is D gene, J gene, V gene, clone size, CDR3 protein, CDR3 DNA. A D gene is named only where the DNA matches it firmly. Rows may omit the clone size; those that give it use once, few, many or a size class.

>NA|TRBJ2-1|TRBV11-2|many
CASSRLGDYNEQFF
TGTGCCAGCAGCCGCCTAGGGGATTACAATGAGCAGTTCTTC
>NA|TRBJ1-3|TRBV28|many
CASSPQISPVSGNTIYF
TGTGCCAGCAGTCCTCAAATCTCCCCGGTCTCTGGAAACACCATATATTTT
>NA|TRBJ1-1|TRBV7-9|many
CASLGWAEAFF
TGTGCCAGCTTGGGGTGGGCTGAAGCTTTCTTT
>NA|TRBJ2-5|TRBV27|NA
CASRREETQYF
TGTGCCAGCAGGCGGGAAGAGACCCAGTACTTC
>NA|TRBJ2-3|TRBV19|many
CASSTPGASTDTQYF
TGTGCCAGTAGTACCCCAGGCGCTAGCACAGATACGCAGTATTTT
>NA|TRBJ1-5|TRBV20-1|many
CSARYRDGQPQHF
TGCAGTGCTAGGTACCGGGATGGTCAGCCCCAGCATTTT
>NA|TRBJ1-6|TRBV6-5|few
CASSYGWGARNSPLHF
TGTGCCAGCAGTTACGGGTGGGGGGCGCGGAATTCACCCCTCCACTTT
>TRBD1|TRBJ1-1|TRBV6-2/TRBV6-3|NA
CASSRQGRAFF
TGTGCCAGCAGTCGACAGGGCCGTGCTTTCTTT
>TRBD1|TRBJ2-5|TRBV24-1|NA
CATSDPGQGRQTQYF
TGTGCCACCAGTGATCCGGGACAGGGTCGTCAGACCCAGTACTTC
>NA|TRBJ1-2|TRBV2|many
CASSEGPRVSYTF
TGTGCCAGCAGTGAGGGTCCGAGGGTGAGCTACACCTTC
>NA|TRBJ2-3|TRBV6-2/TRBV6-3|many
CASSPVGTSTDTQYF
TGTGCCAGCAGTCCGGTAGGAACTAGCACAGATACGCAGTATTTT
>NA|TRBJ1-4|TRBV28|few
CASSFGGPANEKLFF
TGTGCCAGCAGTTTTGGGGGGCCGGCTAATGAAAAACTGTTTTTT
>TRBD1|TRBJ1-1|TRBV29-1|NA
CSAAKSQGKFGAFF
TGCAGCGCCGCTAAATCACAGGGGAAGTTTGGAGCTTTCTTT
>NA|TRBJ1-5|TRBV19|NA
CASSIWNQPQHF
TGTGCCAGTAGTATATGGAATCAGCCCCAGCATTTT
>NA|TRBJ2-2|TRBV6-2/TRBV6-3|NA
CASSTFSFGELFF
TGTGCCAGCAGCACCTTCAGCTTCGGGGAGCTGTTTTTT
>NA|TRBJ1-1|TRBV29-1|many
CSAVYANTEAFF
TGCAGCGCCGTATACGCGAACACTGAAGCTTTCTTT
>NA|TRBJ1-1|TRBV28|many
CASSDTGTPEAFF
TGTGCCAGCAGCGATACAGGGACCCCTGAAGCTTTCTTT
>TRBD1|TRBJ1-1|TRBV11-2|NA
CASSPGTGQINTEAFF
TGTGCCAGCAGCCCAGGGACAGGACAAATAAACACTGAAGCTTTCTTT
>NA|TRBJ2-2|TRBV12-3/TRBV12-4|few
CASKDSVNANTGELFF
TGTGCCAGCAAGGATTCTGTCAACGCGAACACCGGGGAGCTGTTTTTT
>NA|TRBJ1-6|TRBV11-2|many
CASSLYEDSPLHF
TGTGCCAGCAGCTTATATGAGGATTCACCCCTCCACTTT
>NA|TRBJ1-5|TRBV28|NA
CASSLLSQPQHF
TGTGCCAGCAGTTTATTATCTCAGCCCCAGCATTTT
>TRBD2|TRBJ2-1|TRBV20-1|NA
CSASPTSPIYNGQFF
TGCAGTGCTAGCCCGACTAGCCCAATCTACAATGGGCAGTTCTTC
>NA|TRBJ2-3|TRBV9|NA
CASSVVVGPTDTQYF
TGTGCCAGCAGCGTAGTAGTAGGGCCCACAGATACGCAGTATTTT
>TRBD2|TRBJ2-2|TRBV6-6|many
CASSYGGRAAGELFF
TGTGCCAGCAGTTACGGAGGGAGGGCGGCCGGGGAGCTGTTTTTT
>TRBD1|TRBJ1-4|TRBV28|many
CASSSTGTGPEKLFF
TGTGCCAGCAGTTCTACCGGGACAGGCCCTGAAAAACTGTTTTTT
>NA|TRBJ1-5|TRBV19|few
CASKYLPGAGSQPQHF
TGTGCCAGTAAATATCTCCCGGGGGCGGGTAGTCAGCCCCAGCATTTT
>NA|TRBJ2-7|TRBV7-2|NA
CASSPNRDTYEQYF
TGTGCCAGCAGCCCGAACAGGGATACCTACGAGCAGTACTTC
>TRBD1|TRBJ2-2|TRBV6-2/TRBV6-3|many
CASRKGQGDTGELFF
TGTGCCAGCAGGAAGGGACAGGGCGACACCGGGGAGCTGTTTTTT
>TRBD1|TRBJ2-7|TRBV2|many
CASSESLRTGPEQYF
TGTGCCAGCAGTGAATCCCTTCGGACAGGGCCGGAGCAGTACTTC
>TRBD1|TRBJ1-1|TRBV7-9|NA
CASSSGQTINTEAFF
TGTGCCAGCAGCTCGGGACAGACCATAAACACTGAAGCTTTCTTT
>NA|TRBJ1-6|TRBV25-1|few
CASTLGKGYNSPLHF
TGTGCCAGCACCCTGGGAAAAGGGTATAATTCACCCCTCCACTTT
>TRBD2|TRBJ2-2|TRBV20-1|few
CSALSGRAFIGELFF
TGCAGTGCCCTTAGCGGGAGGGCCTTTATCGGGGAGCTGTTTTTT
>TRBD2|TRBJ2-1|TRBV7-6|many
CASSLGLARLNEQFF
TGTGCCAGCAGTTTAGGACTAGCCCGTTTAAATGAGCAGTTCTTC
>NA|TRBJ2-5|TRBV10-2|many
CATSQGGETQYF
TGCGCCACCTCGCAGGGTGGAGAGACCCAGTACTTC
>TRBD2|TRBJ2-7|TRBV2|NA
CASSELAASYEQYF
TGTGCCAGCAGTGAACTAGCGGCCTCCTACGAGCAGTACTTC
>TRBD1|TRBJ1-2|TRBV29-1|NA
CSVGQGARGYTF
TGCAGCGTTGGGCAGGGGGCTCGTGGCTACACCTTC
>TRBD2|TRBJ2-4|TRBV7-9|many
CASSLAKTSGGNIQYF
TGTGCCAGCAGCTTAGCGAAGACTAGCGGGGGAAACATTCAGTACTTC
>NA|TRBJ1-5|TRBV6-1|many
CASSDGPEVLQPQHF
TGTGCCAGCAGTGACGGGCCGGAGGTCCTTCAGCCCCAGCATTTT
>NA|TRBJ1-1|TRBV25-1|NA
CASSDPPKDAEAFF
TGTGCCAGCAGTGATCCCCCAAAGGACGCTGAAGCTTTCTTT
>NA|TRBJ2-7|TRBV28|NA
CASSLRGSEQYF
TGTGCCAGCAGTTTACGGGGGAGCGAGCAGTACTTC
>NA|TRBJ2-7|TRBV20-1|NA
CSARGLGQGGHEQYF
TGCAGTGCTAGAGGCTTGGGACAAGGCGGCCACGAGCAGTACTTC
>NA|TRBJ1-5|TRBV2|few
CASSDRTDNQPQHF
TGTGCCAGCAGTGACCGGACAGACAATCAGCCCCAGCATTTT
>NA|TRBJ2-5|TRBV10-2|many
CASGGGKETQYF
TGCGCCAGCGGGGGGGGCAAAGAGACCCAGTACTTC
>NA|TRBJ2-7|TRBV28|many
CASTVSRFRSYEQYF
TGTGCCAGCACTGTAAGCAGGTTCCGCTCCTACGAGCAGTACTTC
>TRBD1|TRBJ1-6|TRBV7-2|few
CASSQGAGSPLHF
TGTGCCAGCAGCCAGGGGGCAGGTTCACCCCTCCACTTT
>NA|TRBJ2-7|TRBV28|few
CASTPNPGSYEQYF
TGTGCCAGCACCCCCAATCCTGGATCATACGAGCAGTACTTC